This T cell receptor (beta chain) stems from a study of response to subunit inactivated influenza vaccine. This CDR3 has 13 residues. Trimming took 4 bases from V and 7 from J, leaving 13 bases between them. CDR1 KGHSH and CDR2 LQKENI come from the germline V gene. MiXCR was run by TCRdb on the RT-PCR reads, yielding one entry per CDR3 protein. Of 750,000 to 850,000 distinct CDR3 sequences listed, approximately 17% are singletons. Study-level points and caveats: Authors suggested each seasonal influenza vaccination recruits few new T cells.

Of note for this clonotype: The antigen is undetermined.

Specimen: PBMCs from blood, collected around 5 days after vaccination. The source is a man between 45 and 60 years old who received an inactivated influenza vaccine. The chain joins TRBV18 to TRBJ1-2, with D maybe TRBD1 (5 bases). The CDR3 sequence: CASSLGTLVGYTF. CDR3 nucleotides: TGTGCCAGCTCACTTGGGACGCTCGTTGGCTACACCTTC. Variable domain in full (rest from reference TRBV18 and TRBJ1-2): NAGVMQNPRHLVRRRGQEARLRCSPMKGHSHVYWYRQLPEEGLKFMVYLQKENIIDESGMPKERFSAEFPKEGPSILRIQQVVRGDSAAYFCASSLGTLVGYTFGSGTRLTVV.